This TCR beta chain was sequenced in a study of CD8 T cells in ankylosing spondylitis. Study-level findings and limits: Within matched ankylosing spondylitis synovial fluid, disease-linked clones were reportedly significantly enriched. In ankylosing spondylitis blood, a motif of seven or eight highly homologous TCR beta variants appeared characteristic. Disease-linked clones proved CD8+ and comparatively uncommon in peripheral blood.

A quantitative 5'-RACE method, one with molecular barcodes, was used to make TCR beta libraries. TCRdb redid the calling of the 5' RACE reads with MiXCR, one entry per CDR3 protein. The sample has about 750,000 distinct CDR3 sequences, around a fifth seen once. This clonotype turned up a few times. Its matching antigen is unknown. This clonotype was sampled from a male donor with ankylosing spondylitis. Sequenced: blood, either unsorted or a sorted T cell fraction (not recorded which).

CDR3: CSVGSRETQYF. For the CDR3, the DNA is TGCAGCGTTGGCAGCAGGGAGACCCAGTACTTC. The chain uses TRBV29-1 and TRBJ2-5; D unresolved. V gave up 4 bases and J gave up 5 bases, with 8 bases separating them. Looked up from germline, CDR1 is SQVTM and CDR2 is ANQGSEA. This CDR3 has 11 amino acids. The whole variable domain, filled in from reference TRBV29-1 and TRBJ2-5, reads SAVISQKPSRDICQRGTSLTIQCQVDSQVTMMFWYRQQPGQSLTLIATANQGSEATYESGFVIDKFPISRPNLTFSTLTVSNMSPEDSSIYLCSVGSRETQYFGPGTRLLVL.